This T cell receptor beta chain is from a study of T-cell memory formation after mild COVID-19. Study-wide background: TCR clusters largely stayed donor specific.

The length of the CDR3 is 15 residues. The germline V gene encodes CDR1 MDHEN and CDR2 SYDVKM. The trim removed 7 bases at V and 1 base at J, leaving 10 bases unmatched. The TCR alpha and TCR beta cDNA libraries, bearing sample barcodes and UMIs, were generated by 5'RACE using constant-segment primers. TCRdb itself ran the 5' RACE reads through MiXCR, one entry per CDR3 protein. The sample has 250,000 to 300,000 distinct CDR3 sequences, 15% to 20% seen once. The sequence derives from a man between 18 and 29 years old who had mild COVID-19 (a few samples of this study predate the infection). Cell type and time point are not known. This chain links TRBV28 with TRBJ2-7, with 7 bases fitting TRBD1. The sequencing sample was made of PBMCs or a T cell subset sorted from them (not recorded which). The CDR3 spells CASTPPGQTSYEQYF. CDR3 nucleotides: TGTGCCAGCACCCCACCGGGACAGACATCCTACGAGCAGTACTTC.